Listed below are T cell receptor beta chains from one sample, sequenced in a study of PD-L1 blockade in urothelial cancer. The assay was immunoSEQ multiplex PCR, and TCRdb's table has in-frame clones only and misses some. The sample shows 100,000 to 150,000 clones, approximately 84% of them seen only once. Sequenced here: PBMCs, sampled around atezolizumab (anti-PD-L1) treatment. The receptor set was obtained from a middle-aged man with urothelial cancer. Both conserved end residues are part of each CDR3. Fields, in order: clone size, J gene, CDR3 length, D gene, V gene, CDR3 DNA, CDR3 protein. The D gene is left open where the match is weak. Clone size, where shown, is once, few, many, or a class for clones that have expanded.

>NA|TRBJ2-7|13|NA|TRBV7-9
TGTGCCAGCAGCCCACGGTCCCCGGGCGAGCAGTACTTC
CASSPRSPGEQYF
>once|TRBJ1-1|13|NA|TRBV7-9
TGTGCCAGCAGCTTGTTGACTGTCACTGAAGCTTTCTTT
CASSLLTVTEAFF
>few|TRBJ2-7|14|NA|TRBV30
TGTGCCTGGAGTGTAGCCACAGGGAACTACGAGCAGTACTTC
CAWSVATGNYEQYF
>NA|TRBJ1-2|14|NA|TRBV2
TGTGCCAGCAAATGGCCAGCCGGGGTAGTTGGCTACACCTTC
CASKWPAGVVGYTF
>NA|TRBJ2-5|16|NA|TRBV5-1
TGCGCCAGCAGCTTCGCTGTCCGGGGGGCGGGAGAGACCCAGTACTTC
CASSFAVRGAGETQYF
>NA|TRBJ2-7|18|TRBD2|TRBV9
TGTGCCAGCAGCGGCGAGACAGGTCTAGCGGGACCCCCCTACGAGCAGTACTTC
CASSGETGLAGPPYEQYF
>NA|TRBJ1-2|15|NA|TRBV18
TGTGCCAGCTCACCACTTAGACAGTCTAACTATGGCTACACCTTC
CASSPLRQSNYGYTF
>NA|TRBJ2-7|14|TRBD2|TRBV6-6
TGTGCCAGCAGTTACGGAGTAGCGGGAGCCGAGCAGTACTTC
CASSYGVAGAEQYF
>NA|TRBJ2-3|15|NA|TRBV25-1
TGTGCCAGCAGTGAGTCCGGAGGGCCGGCAGATACGCAGTATTTT
CASSESGGPADTQYF
>NA|TRBJ1-2|17|TRBD1|TRBV2
TGTGCCAGCAGTCTTATTGGAAAAATTACAGGGGGCGGTGGCTACACCTTC
CASSLIGKITGGGGYTF
>NA|TRBJ1-6|13|NA|TRBV30
TGTGCCTGGAGTGTACGCGTGAATTCACCCCTCCACTTT
CAWSVRVNSPLHF
>NA|TRBJ2-3|15|TRBD1|TRBV18
TGTGCCAGCTCACCGACAGGGTTGGGCACAGATACGCAGTATTTT
CASSPTGLGTDTQYF
>NA|TRBJ1-2|14|NA|TRBV15
TGTGCCACCAGCAGAGATAGTGCTGGGCCCACACCCTTCTTC
CATSRDSAGPTPFF
>NA|TRBJ2-4|17|NA|TRBV11-3
TGTGCCAGCAGGGGATCTAGCAGACGACTAGCCAAAAACATTCAGTACTTC
CASRGSSRRLAKNIQYF